Listed below are T cell receptor beta chains from one sample, sequenced in a study of beta chain features in type 1 diabetes. Sequencing used immunoSEQ multiplex PCR; TCRdb keeps in-frame clones, though not all of them. The repertoire includes about 240,000 clones, about 25% of them detected once, and around 4% sits in the top ten. The source material was central memory CD4+ T cells from blood. These receptors were obtained from a man aged 25 to 40 in good health. Both conserved end residues are part of each CDR3. D genes are given only for firm matches. Where a row states a size, it is once, few, many or the class of an expanded clone; other rows omit it.

V gene: TRBV28; J gene: TRBJ1-5; clone size: -; D gene: -; CDR3 protein: CASHRVNQPQHF; CDR3 DNA: TGTGCCAGCCACAGGGTCAATCAGCCCCAGCATTTT
V gene: TRBV4-3; J gene: TRBJ2-1; clone size: few; D gene: -; CDR3 protein: CASSLIGLPEQFF; CDR3 DNA: TGCGCCAGCAGCCTGATAGGACTACCGGAGCAGTTCTTC
V gene: TRBV30; J gene: TRBJ2-5; clone size: -; D gene: TRBD2; CDR3 protein: CAWTRGLAGLYQETQYF; CDR3 DNA: TGTGCCTGGACCCGAGGACTAGCGGGCCTGTACCAAGAGACCCAGTACTTC
V gene: TRBV11-2; J gene: TRBJ2-7; clone size: few; D gene: -; CDR3 protein: CASSSQLPYEQYF; CDR3 DNA: TGTGCCAGCAGCTCCCAGCTTCCCTACGAGCAGTACTTC
V gene: TRBV14; J gene: TRBJ2-5; clone size: few; D gene: -; CDR3 protein: CASSQVRETQYF; CDR3 DNA: TGTGCCAGCAGCCAAGTTAGAGAGACCCAGTACTTC
V gene: TRBV4-1; J gene: TRBJ2-1; clone size: -; D gene: TRBD2; CDR3 protein: CASSQEDLMGGTSYNEQFF; CDR3 DNA: TGCGCCAGCAGCCAAGAGGATTTAATGGGGGGGACCTCCTACAATGAGCAGTTCTTC
V gene: TRBV7-2; J gene: TRBJ2-5; clone size: -; D gene: -; CDR3 protein: CASSFPTREKTQYF; CDR3 DNA: TGTGCCAGCAGCTTCCCGACTCGGGAAAAGACCCAGTACTTC
V gene: TRBV28; J gene: TRBJ2-3; clone size: few; D gene: TRBD1; CDR3 protein: CASSLIQGNTDTQYF; CDR3 DNA: TGTGCCAGCAGCTTGATACAGGGGAACACAGATACGCAGTATTTT
V gene: TRBV18; J gene: TRBJ2-7; clone size: -; D gene: TRBD1; CDR3 protein: CASSPAGTGLGEQYF; CDR3 DNA: TGTGCCAGCTCACCGGCCGGGACAGGGTTGGGAGAGCAGTACTTC
V gene: TRBV4-3; J gene: TRBJ2-7; clone size: -; D gene: -; CDR3 protein: CASSANPGTSVGEQYF; CDR3 DNA: TGCGCCAGCAGCGCAAACCCAGGGACATCAGTCGGCGAGCAGTACTTC